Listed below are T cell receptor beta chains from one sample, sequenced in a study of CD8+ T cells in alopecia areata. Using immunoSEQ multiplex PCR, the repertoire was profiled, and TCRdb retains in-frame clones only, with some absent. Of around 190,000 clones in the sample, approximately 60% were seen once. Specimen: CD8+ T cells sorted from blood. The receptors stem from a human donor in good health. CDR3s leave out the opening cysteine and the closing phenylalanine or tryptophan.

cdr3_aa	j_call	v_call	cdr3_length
ASSSTEYDQPQH	TRBJ1-5	TRBV7-9	12
ASSEGGHEQF	TRBJ2-1	TRBV2	10
SVRPGMNTEAF	TRBJ1-1	TRBV29-1	11
ASSPMRKTQY	TRBJ2-5	TRBV7-2	10
SVEEGTNEQY	TRBJ2-7	TRBV29-1	10
ASTVGTSGGPGDEQF	TRBJ2-1	TRBV5-1	15
ASSLVTSGAETQY	TRBJ2-5	TRBV11-2	13
AWSPSSQGLFELNTEAF	TRBJ1-1	TRBV30	17
ASSPNSAGETQY	TRBJ2-5	TRBV5-1	12
ASSEPGQGNQPQH	TRBJ1-5	TRBV4-1	13
SVEKGTNTNTGELF	TRBJ2-2	TRBV29-1	14
ASRLKQGSHEQF	TRBJ2-1	TRBV5-6	12
ASSVADNSNQPQH	TRBJ1-5	TRBV9	13
ASALRAWTEAF	TRBJ1-1	TRBV7-2	11
ASSRPETNTGELF	TRBJ2-2	TRBV11-1	13
ASSLSGETQY	TRBJ2-5	TRBV5-4	10
ASQPTGGDQPQH	TRBJ1-5	TRBV2	12
ASSTQGRWTDTQY	TRBJ2-3	TRBV6-1	13
ASSLRVEETQY	TRBJ2-5	TRBV6-5	11
ASSLTAGKADTQY	TRBJ2-3	TRBV5-6	13
ASTDAVDNRTDTQY	TRBJ2-3	TRBV2	14
ASSPARGLSSTDTQY	TRBJ2-3	TRBV5-4	15
ASGTEANYGYT	TRBJ1-2	TRBV10-2	11
SVEGITAEAF	TRBJ1-1	TRBV29-1	10
ATSTPRQGISYEQY	TRBJ2-7	TRBV15	14
AIKSEQNTIY	TRBJ1-3	TRBV10-3	10
ASRDRVSNQPQH	TRBJ1-5	TRBV28	12
SVPGLQDEQY	NA	TRBV29-1	10
ASSHSLQGYEQY	TRBJ2-7	TRBV5-6	12
SAWGGADYGYT	TRBJ1-2	TRBV29-1	11
SVTDSPNYGYT	TRBJ1-2	TRBV29-1	11
ASSLAYSGANVLT	TRBJ2-6	TRBV7-6	13
ASSLVSGDYGYT	TRBJ1-2	TRBV7-9	12
ASSLGQGANEQF	TRBJ2-1	TRBV5-6	12
ASSPKLAGGDTDTQY	TRBJ2-3	TRBV7-9	15
ASSQGAGDYNEQF	TRBJ2-1	TRBV4-1	13
ASSYSYRVTEAF	TRBJ1-1	TRBV6-5	12
SVEEGSGSPYNEQF	TRBJ2-1	TRBV29-1	14